This TCR beta chain comes out of a study of CD8 T cells in Susac syndrome. cDNA came from around 0.5 to 1 ug RNA primed by random hexamers. immunoSEQ multiplex PCR amplified TCR beta CDR3 across 54 Vbeta, 13 Jbeta. One entry per CDR3 protein, called by TCRdb with MiXCR from the immunoSEQ multiplex PCR reads. The sample contains about 290,000 distinct CDR3 sequences, approximately 91% of which appear only once. TCR beta sequencing covered blood CD8+ and CD4+ T cells. Negative isolation was used for CD8+ and CD4+ T cells and FACS enrichment for TEMRA cells. The sample comprised CD8+ T cells from PBMCs. The TCR comes from a human donor with multiple sclerosis.

CDR3 coding DNA: TGCAGCGTTGAAGATCCAGAACTAGCGGGAGGTCCCGGGGAGCTGTTTTTT. Translation gives CSVEDPELAGGPGELFF. The chain couples TRBV29-1 to TRBJ2-2; TRBD2 matches at 12 bases. CDR3 length equals 17 residues. Germline CDR1 is SQVTM and CDR2 is ANQGSEA. V lost 0 bases, J lost 6 bases, and 8 bases stayed unmatched.